These T cell receptor beta chains were read from a single sample in a study of T cells after posttransplantation cyclophosphamide. Method: immunoSEQ multiplex PCR; TCRdb's copy keeps in-frame clones and lacks some. Listed for the sample are some 40,000 clones, none seen a single time. The sample comprised PBMCs. Every receptor here comes from a man in his forties in good health, CMV-negative, and a related stem cell transplant donor. Each CDR3 is given with its conserved first and last residue. A D gene is named only where the DNA matches it firmly. Clone size appears in some rows only: once, few, many, or a class for an expanded clone.

TRBJ1-4 | many | TRBV5-4 | TRBD1 | CASSLGEDRGATNEKLFF | TGTGCCAGCAGCTTGGGAGAGGACAGGGGCGCAACTAATGAAAAACTGTTTTTT
TRBJ1-2 | many | TRBV6-5 | . | CASSSQPGQNYGYTF | TGTGCCAGCAGTTCCCAACCGGGACAAAACTATGGCTACACCTTC
TRBJ2-7 | many | TRBV11-2 | . | CASSPLPSGEQYF | TGTGCCAGCAGCCCCCTCCCATCCGGCGAGCAGTACTTC
TRBJ2-3 | many | TRBV10-3 | TRBD2 | CAISESYRTSGRASGSTDTQYF | TGTGCCATCAGTGAGTCATATCGGACTAGCGGGAGGGCCTCGGGTAGCACAGATACGCAGTATTTT
TRBJ1-1 | many | TRBV2 | . | CASSPRRVNTEAFF | TGTGCCAGCAGTCCCCGCAGGGTGAACACTGAAGCTTTCTTT
TRBJ2-3 | many | TRBV12-5 | TRBD1 | CASGPGQRYESQYF | TGTGCTAGTGGTCCGGGACAGAGATACGAATCGCAGTATTTT
TRBJ1-2 | many | TRBV2 | . | CASKVTFWGDGYTF | TGTGCCAGCAAGGTGACGTTCTGGGGGGATGGCTACACCTTC
TRBJ1-2 | few | TRBV29-1 | TRBD1 | CSVDGGQGENGYTF | TGCAGCGTTGACGGTGGACAGGGAGAGAATGGCTACACCTTC
TRBJ1-2 | many | TRBV6-5 | TRBD1 | CASSRQGARYGYTF | TGTGCCAGCAGTCGCCAGGGGGCGAGGTATGGCTACACCTTC
TRBJ2-5 | . | TRBV27 | TRBD2 | CASSLFSGRGQETQYF | TGTGCCAGCAGTTTATTTAGCGGGAGGGGGCAAGAGACCCAGTACTTC
TRBJ1-1 | many | TRBV6-1 | TRBD1 | CASSRTGQNTEAFF | TGTGCCAGCAGTAGGACAGGACAGAACACTGAAGCTTTCTTT
TRBJ2-5 | many | TRBV29-1 | . | CSVDGLGRAGSQYF | TGCAGCGTTGATGGCTTGGGCAGGGCGGGGTCCCAGTACTTC
TRBJ2-6 | few | TRBV6-1 | . | CALQGAGANVLTF | TGTGCACTTCAGGGTGCTGGGGCCAACGTCCTGACTTTC
TRBJ2-1 | few | TRBV11-2 | . | CASSYTVIEQFF | TGTGCCAGCAGCTACACAGTAATTGAGCAGTTCTTC
TRBJ2-3 | many | TRBV9 | TRBD2 | CASSVQGGTDTQYF | TGTGCCAGCAGCGTACAGGGAGGGACAGATACGCAGTATTTT
TRBJ1-2 | many | TRBV28 | . | CASRAGRIYGYTF | TGTGCCAGCAGGGCGGGACGGATCTATGGCTACACCTTC
TRBJ1-5 | many | TRBV30 | . | CAWQSGGNQPQHF | TGTGCCTGGCAATCCGGGGGTAACCAGCCCCAGCATTTT
TRBJ1-1 | many | TRBV5-4 | . | CASSLEGHYTEAFF | TGTGCCAGCAGCTTGGAGGGACACTACACTGAAGCTTTCTTT
TRBJ1-4 | few | TRBV19 | TRBD1 | CASSIVAGTGTEKLFF | TGTGCCAGTAGTATAGTCGCCGGGACAGGGACCGAAAAACTGTTTTTT